What follows are 28 T cell receptor beta chains derived from one specimen sequenced in a study of shared clonotypes between healthy human individuals. Sequencing used immunoSEQ multiplex PCR; TCRdb keeps in-frame clones, though not all of them. The sample has hundreds of thousands of clones, around 96% seen once. Sequenced material: naive CD4+ T cells sorted from blood. Regarding subset: CD45RA+ positively selected. The source is a woman aged 25-40 years in good health.

This chain links TRBV10-1 with TRBJ1-1, with D unclear. The CDR3 totals 17 residues. From germline, CDR1 is WNHNN and CDR2 SYGVQD (reference sequence). With 0 bases removed from V and 4 bases from J, the gap between germline ends came to 18 bases. CDR3 protein: CASSESREGWGGTEAFF. The CDR3 DNA is TGCGCCAGCAGTGAGTCTCGGGAGGGCTGGGGTGGCACTGAAGCTTTCTTT.

The chain is built from TRBV5-1 and TRBJ2-7; the match to TRBD1 covers 7 bases. Trimming took 4 bases from V and 0 from J; bases not matched to a gene: 10. Germline values: CDR1 SGHRS, CDR2 YFSETQ. CDR3 length equals 16 residues. CDR3 bases: TGCGCCAGCAGCGTACAGGGGCCTATTCGCTCCTACGAGCAGTACTTC. This sequence encodes CASSVQGPIRSYEQYF.

The V call is TRBV19, the J call TRBJ2-5, with 8 positions matching TRBD1. The junction had 11 bases not matched to a gene; V was cut back by 6 bases and J by 5 bases. This CDR3 contains 15 residues. Germline V gene data show CDR1 as LNHDA and CDR2 as SQIVND (reference sequence). The DNA for the CDR3 is TGTGCCAGTAGCGCCGTCAGGGGGCGCCGGGAGACCCAGTACTTC. Encoded protein: CASSAVRGRRETQYF.

The J gene is TRBJ2-2, the V gene TRBV9; D unclear. The V end lost 2 bases, the J end lost 1 base, and 0 bases lay between the germline ends. CDR1 SGDLS and CDR2 YYNGEE come from the germline V gene. This CDR3 contains 12 residues. In DNA form, the CDR3 reads TGTGCCAGCAGCGTGAACACCGGGGAGCTGTTTTTT. Translated: CASSVNTGELFF.

Details on this clone: This same CDR3 is encoded by further DNA sequences in the sample. V is TRBV5-1 and J is TRBJ2-1; no clear D gene. V lost 4 bases and J 3 bases, leaving 5 bases between the germline ends. Germline CDR1 SGHRS, CDR2 YFSETQ. This CDR3 is 12 amino acids long. The CDR3, as DNA: TGCGCCAGCAGCGTGGACTACAATGAGCAGTTCTTC. This codes for CASSVDYNEQFF.

The chain combines TRBV27 with TRBJ2-3; 11 bases map to TRBD2. This CDR3 has 17 amino acids. V lost 6 bases and J lost 5; bases outside the gene matches: 13. The germline V gene encodes CDR1 MNHEY and CDR2 SMNVEV (reference sequence). The CDR3: CASRTRIAGGAEDTQYF. As DNA, the CDR3 is TGTGCCAGCAGGACGAGAATAGCGGGAGGGGCGGAAGATACGCAGTATTTT.

The rearrangement joins TRBV18 to TRBJ2-2; weak D call: TRBD2 (5 bases). Trimming pared 2 bases from V and 4 bases from J, leaving 11 bases between. The germline gives CDR1 KGHSH, CDR2 LQKENI. The CDR3 runs 15 residues. CDR3 region: CASSPINGLTGELFF. The CDR3 DNA follows: TGTGCCAGCTCACCAATCAACGGACTCACCGGGGAGCTGTTTTTT.

This chain joins TRBV7-3 and TRBJ2-5; D is ambiguous. Germline CDR1 and CDR2: SGHTA and FQGTGA. The CDR3 sequence is 13 residues long. Trimming removed 6 bases from V and 4 bases from J, with 12 bases in between. The CDR3 DNA reads TGTGCCAGCAGGACCAACGATAGAGAGACCCAGTACTTC. This encodes CASRTNDRETQYF.

The genes are TRBV5-4 and TRBJ2-3; 9 nucleotides agree with TRBD2. The CDR3 contains 17 residues. V was clipped by 4 bases and J by 3 bases; unmatched bases: 12. CDR1 is SGHNT, CDR2 YYREEE, per germline (reference sequence). The CDR3: CASSLPTSGVRTDTQYF. Written as DNA, the CDR3 is TGTGCCAGCAGCCTCCCGACTAGCGGAGTTAGAACAGATACGCAGTATTTT.

The rearrangement links TRBV29-1 to TRBJ2-5; D is uncertain. The CDR3 extends over 14 amino acids. Germline V gene lookup returns CDR1 SQVTM and CDR2 ANQGSEA. Trimming took off 4 bases at V and 5 bases at J, with 17 bases between the two ends. CDR3 coding DNA: TGCAGCGTTGGAAAGGGATTGGAAATCGAGACCCAGTACTTC. Encoded protein: CSVGKGLEIETQYF. Using reference TRBV29-1 and TRBJ2-5 for the parts outside the CDR3, the full variable domain is SAVISQKPSRDICQRGTSLTIQCQVDSQVTMMFWYRQQPGQSLTLIATANQGSEATYESGFVIDKFPISRPNLTFSTLTVSNMSPEDSSIYLCSVGKGLEIETQYFGPGTRLLVL.

The chain couples TRBV30 to TRBJ1-4; D remains unclear. Germline lookup yields CDR1 GTSNPN and CDR2 SVGIG (reference sequence). V lost 3 bases to trimming and J lost 3 bases, with 8 bases between them. CDR3 size: 13 residues. Here the CDR3 reads CAWSADSNEKLFF. For the CDR3, the DNA is TGTGCCTGGAGCGCGGACTCTAATGAAAAACTGTTTTTT.

The V gene is TRBV11-2, the J gene TRBJ1-2, with D maybe TRBD1 (6 bases). Trimming shortened V by 1 base and J by 8 bases, and 14 bases separated the two germline ends. The CDR3 length is 14 residues. Germline V gene data show CDR1 as SGHAT and CDR2 as FQNNGV. The CDR3 is CASSLAGPRGGYTF. In DNA, the CDR3 is TGTGCCAGCAGCTTAGCCGGACCGAGGGGGGGCTACACCTTC.

The V call is TRBV5-8, the J call TRBJ2-3; possibly TRBD1 for D (5 bases). V dropped 4 bases and J dropped 4 bases, with 13 bases sitting between them. Germline-derived CDR1 and CDR2 are SGHTS and YDEGEE. This CDR3 contains 14 residues. The CDR3 bases are TGTGCCAGCAGCCCCCCGACAGAATCAGATACGCAGTATTTT. Amino acid sequence: CASSPPTESDTQYF. The whole variable domain, remainder taken from reference TRBV5-8 and TRBJ2-3, is EAGVTQSPTHLIKTRGQQATLRCSPISGHTSVYWYQQALGLGLQFLLWYDEGEERNRGNFPPRFSGRQFPNYSSELNVNALELEDSALYLCASSPPTESDTQYFGPGTRLTVL.

CDR3: CASSPLERSNIQYF. The CDR3 DNA follows: TGTGCCAGCTCACCACTGGAGCGTAGTAACATTCAGTACTTC. The chain uses TRBV18 and TRBJ2-4; no clear D. The germline CDR1 and CDR2 sequences are KGHSH and LQKENI. This CDR3 spans 14 amino acids. Between the trimmed V and J ends, which lost 1 base and 7 bases, there was a span of 11 bases.

This clone appeared a single time. The V and J genes are TRBV11-1 and TRBJ2-7; the match to TRBD2 covers 7 bases. Germline trimming cut 1 base from V and 0 bases from J; bases unmatched to any gene: 3. This CDR3 is 15 amino acids long. Per germline, CDR1 SGHAT and CDR2 FQDESV (reference sequence). The CDR3, as DNA: TGTGCCAGCAGCTTAGGGGGACTAAGCTCCTACGAGCAGTACTTC. It yields the protein CASSLGGLSSYEQYF.

The V gene is TRBV7-9, the J gene TRBJ1-1; no clear D gene. Per the germline V gene, CDR1 is SEHNR and CDR2 is FQNEAQ (reference sequence). The V end was cut by 6 bases, the J end by 0 bases, with 11 bases between. The CDR3 is 14 amino acids. DNA for the CDR3: TGTGCCAGCAGAGACGGACGGTTGAACACTGAAGCTTTCTTT. This encodes CASRDGRLNTEAFF. Full variable domain (missing parts from reference TRBV7-9 and TRBJ1-1): DTGVSQNPRHKITKRGQNVTFRCDPISEHNRLYWYRQTLGQGPEFLTYFQNEAQLEKSRLLSDRFSAERPKGSFSTLEIQRTEQGDSAMYLCASRDGRLNTEAFFGQGTRLTVV.

V gene TRBV30 combines with J gene TRBJ2-7; D uncertain. Germline values: CDR1 GTSNPN, CDR2 SVGIG (reference sequence). The CDR3 has 12 amino acids. V gave up 0 bases and J gave up 9 bases, with 12 bases separating them. CDR3 sequence: CAWSVTGPGQYF. Written as DNA, the CDR3 is TGTGCCTGGAGTGTGACCGGCCCTGGGCAGTACTTC.

The gene calls are TRBV7-6 and TRBJ2-7, with 13 bases matching TRBD2. The J segment lost 7 bases and the V segment lost 1 base, leaving 4 bases of the junction unmatched. The CDR3 consists of 15 residues. CDR1 is SGHVS, CDR2 FNYEAQ, per germline. As DNA, the CDR3 is TGTGCCAGCAGCTTAGAACTAGCGGGAGGGAGTGAGCAGTACTTC. Translation: CASSLELAGGSEQYF.

The rearrangement links TRBV6-1 to TRBJ1-5, with no clear D. V was cut by 8 bases and J by 16 bases, with 12 bases left in between. Germline V lookup: CDR1 MNHNS, CDR2 SASEGT. CDR3 length equals 9 residues. CDR3 amino acids: CASGEPLHF. The CDR3 DNA sequence: TGTGCCAGCGGGGAGCCACTCCATTTT.

V gene TRBV28 combines with J gene TRBJ1-4; unclear D gene. V dropped 6 bases and J dropped 8 bases, with 13 bases sitting between them. This CDR3 is 13 amino acids long. CDR1 is MDHEN and CDR2 is SYDVKM in the germline V gene. In DNA form, the CDR3 reads TGTGCCAGCAGGATGGCTGTGGGAGAAAAACTGTTTTTT. This gives the protein CASRMAVGEKLFF.

The chain recombines TRBV5-4 with TRBJ2-5; 9 bases match TRBD2. Per the germline V gene, CDR1 is SGHNT and CDR2 is YYREEE (reference sequence). J was trimmed by 4 bases and V by 2 bases; bases with no gene match: 15. The CDR3 has 18 residues. CDR3 sequence: CASSLSLAGVFEGETQYF. CDR3 nucleotides: TGTGCCAGCAGCTTATCATTAGCGGGAGTTTTTGAGGGAGAGACCCAGTACTTC.

A single count supports this clone. The chain combines TRBV10-3 with TRBJ2-1, with 14 nucleotides matching TRBD2. Germline CDR1 reads ENHRY; CDR2 reads SYGVKD. This CDR3 region has 15 residues. With V trimmed by 10 bases and J by 8 bases, 10 bases remained unmatched. CDR3 sequence: CASKTGLAGAYEQFF. The CDR3 DNA reads as TGTGCCAGCAAAACGGGACTAGCGGGGGCATATGAGCAGTTCTTC.

This chain joins TRBV9 and TRBJ1-2, with D possibly TRBD1 on 5 matching bases. The CDR3 totals 13 residues. CDR1 is SGDLS and CDR2 is YYNGEE in the germline V gene. V lost 5 bases and J lost 10, with 18 bases in between. In nucleotides, the CDR3 is TGTGCCAGCAGTTCTCTCGTGGGGCTGCTCTACACCTTC. Translation: CASSSLVGLLYTF.

This CDR3 is CASSLPRTRNSGNTIYF. In nucleotides, the CDR3 is TGTGCCAGCAGTTTACCACGGACACGGAACTCTGGAAACACCATATATTTT. The J gene is TRBJ1-3, the V gene TRBV28, with a weak D call TRBD1 (5 bases). The CDR3 contains 17 residues. The germline V and J ends were trimmed by 2 bases and 0 bases, with 14 bases remaining between them. Germline loops: CDR1 MDHEN, CDR2 SYDVKM.

The genes are TRBV18 and TRBJ2-7; 9 bases line up with TRBD1. There are 18 residues in the CDR3. V was pared by 3 bases and J by 1 base, with 13 bases of the junction left unmatched. Germline V gene sequence: CDR1 KGHSH, CDR2 LQKENI. The CDR3 protein is CASSPRGQGSDFSYEQYF. The DNA of the CDR3 is TGTGCCAGCTCACCTAGGGGACAGGGATCGGATTTTTCCTACGAGCAGTACTTC.

This rearrangement joins TRBV5-1 to TRBJ1-3; 7 nucleotides match TRBD1. This CDR3 contains 15 residues. The J segment lost 2 bases and the V segment lost 2 bases, leaving 4 bases of the junction unmatched. Germline assignment: CDR1 SGHRS and CDR2 YFSETQ. CDR3 in amino acids: CASSLRQGPGNTIYF. In DNA form, the CDR3 reads TGCGCCAGCAGCTTAAGACAGGGCCCTGGAAACACCATATATTTT.

V usage is TRBV30 and J usage is TRBJ1-1, with D unclear. The V end lost 4 bases, the J end lost 3 bases, and 12 bases lay between the germline ends. The CDR3 is 13 residues long. Germline lookup yields CDR1 GTSNPN and CDR2 SVGIG (reference sequence). The CDR3 nucleotides are TGTGCCTGGACTCCTCGGTGGGACACTGAAGCTTTCTTT. As protein: CAWTPRWDTEAFF.

This clone has only one observation. CDR3 loop: CASSSSSTSGSTDTQYF. The DNA of the CDR3 is TGTGCCAGCAGCTCCTCAAGCACTAGCGGGAGCACAGATACGCAGTATTTT. J is TRBJ2-3 and V is TRBV7-6, with 9 bases fitting TRBD2. The junction had 8 bases not matched to a gene; V was cut back by 4 bases and J by 0 bases. CDR1 is SGHVS, CDR2 FNYEAQ, per germline. The CDR3 spans 17 residues.